This T cell receptor (beta chain) derives from a study of monozygotic twins with inflammatory bowel disease. Whole-study results and caveats: Against healthy co-twins, IBD patients had lower TCRbeta diversity (measured by inverse Simpson).

With the 5' RACE reads reprocessed, TCRdb shows one record per CDR3 protein and no DNA. Recorded here are approximately 400,000 distinct CDR3 sequences; the top ten clones represent roughly 2.3%. In regard to this clonotype: Antigen: not known.

This receptor was identified in a human donor with ulcerative colitis or Crohn's disease, or a healthy co-twin of an affected twin (not recorded which). The sequenced sample consisted of blood.

CDR3 region: CASSQPGGASGPNVLTF. The gene calls are TRBV4-1 and TRBJ2-6; TCRdb outputs TRBD1, but without DNA this stays unchecked. Germline assignment: CDR1 MGHRA and CDR2 YSYEKL. This CDR3 is built from 17 residues.